One sample yielded the 25 T cell receptor beta chains listed below, sequenced in a study of T-cell memory formation after mild COVID-19. TCRdb re-analysed the 5' RACE reads in MiXCR, keeping a single row per CDR3 protein. The table has some 300,000 distinct CDR3 sequences, around 20% seen once; the top ten hold 20% to 25%. The specimen was PBMCs or a T cell subset sorted from them (not recorded which). The receptors come from a man aged 18 to 30 who had mild COVID-19 (a few samples of this study predate the infection). Cell type and time point are not known.

The table lists this clonotype with a few counts. The rearrangement joins TRBV7-9 to TRBJ1-5; D remains ambiguous. Trimming removed 4 bases from V and 4 bases from J, with 14 bases in between. This CDR3 is built from 15 residues. In germline, CDR1 is SEHNR, CDR2 FQNEAQ (reference sequence). The CDR3 reads CASSSYGNQNQPQHF. CDR3 in DNA: TGTGCCAGCAGCTCCTACGGTAATCAAAATCAGCCCCAGCATTTT.

This clonotype was seen a handful of times. The chain recombines TRBV11-2 with TRBJ2-5, with unresolved D. From germline, CDR1 is SGHAT and CDR2 FQNNGV. This CDR3 contains 14 residues. V gave up 5 bases and J gave up 4 bases, with 14 bases separating them. DNA for the CDR3: TGTGCCAGCAGCCCCTCGTGGCCCCGAGAGACCCAGTACTTC. Translating it yields CASSPSWPRETQYF.

This clonotype was observed once. The rearrangement links TRBV9 to TRBJ2-5, with D perhaps assigned TRBD1 or TRBD2 (6 bases each). CDR3 length: 15 amino acids. Trimming left V 0 bases short and J 0 bases short, with 9 bases between. In germline, CDR1 is SGDLS, CDR2 YYNGEE. This chain's CDR3 is CASSVEGGYQETQYF. The DNA of the CDR3 is TGTGCCAGCAGCGTAGAGGGGGGTTACCAAGAGACCCAGTACTTC.

This clonotype showed up just a few times. V gene TRBV28 combines with J gene TRBJ1-6; possible D gene TRBD1, 5 bases. The CDR3 extends over 16 amino acids. V was trimmed by 4 bases and J by 9 bases, leaving 19 bases between them. CDR1 is MDHEN and CDR2 is SYDVKM in the germline V gene. The CDR3 bases are TGTGCCAGCAGTTCCACCCGGGATTGGGGGACTTCACCCCTCCACTTT. As protein: CASSSTRDWGTSPLHF.

CDR3 sequence reads: CASSYGEGTGELFF. CDR3 DNA: TGTGCCAGCAGTTACGGCGAGGGGACCGGGGAGCTGTTTTTT. The V and J genes are TRBV6-5 and TRBJ2-2; D may be TRBD1 or TRBD2 (5 bases each). The CDR3 runs to 14 residues. The germline gives CDR1 MNHEY, CDR2 SVGAGI. V dropped 2 bases and J dropped 5 bases, with 9 bases sitting between them.

The chain is built from TRBV5-1 and TRBJ2-7; 8 nucleotides line up with TRBD1. After removal of 4 bases from V and 7 bases from J, the junction contained 7 bases not matched to a gene. Germline assignment: CDR1 SGHRS and CDR2 YFSETQ. The CDR3 is made up of 13 amino acids. The CDR3 DNA reads TGCGCCAGCAGCCAGACAGGGGACGGTGAGCAGTACTTC. It translates to CASSQTGDGEQYF.

The J gene is TRBJ2-2, the V gene TRBV7-7; D perhaps matches TRBD1 (6 bases). Deletions cut 5 bases from V and 1 base from J, with 11 bases between. This CDR3 contains 15 residues. Germline loops: CDR1 SSHAT, CDR2 FNYEAQ (reference sequence). The CDR3 protein is CASSPQGWNTGELFF. DNA for the CDR3: TGTGCCAGCAGCCCTCAGGGGTGGAACACCGGGGAGCTGTTTTTT.

This chain connects TRBV7-2 to TRBJ1-4; a possible D gene is TRBD1 (6 bases). The CDR3 runs to 14 residues. V lost 5 bases and J 3 bases, leaving 10 bases between the germline ends. Germline loops: CDR1 SGHTA, CDR2 FQGNSA. The CDR3 nucleotides are TGTGCCAGCAGCACAGGGTGGGCTAATGAAAAACTGTTTTTT. Translation: CASSTGWANEKLFF.

The chain joins TRBV7-3 to TRBJ2-1; 8 bases agree with TRBD2. The V gene's germline CDR1 is SGHTA and CDR2 FQGTGA. The CDR3 has 15 amino acids. Trimming cost V 5 bases and J 3 bases; bases outside gene matches: 6. The CDR3 coding sequence is TGTGCCAGCAGCACAATAGCGGGGTTCTACAATGAGCAGTTCTTC. Translating it yields CASSTIAGFYNEQFF.

The chain joins TRBV7-9 to TRBJ2-7; D is undetermined. The germline gives CDR1 SEHNR, CDR2 FQNEAQ (reference sequence). The CDR3 has 13 residues. The germline V and J ends were trimmed by 3 bases and 2 bases, with 8 bases remaining between them. This CDR3 is CASSFSDPYEQYF. For the CDR3, the DNA is TGTGCCAGCAGCTTTTCGGATCCCTACGAGCAGTACTTC.

This clonotype was seen at least ten times. The chain carries TRBV5-1 and TRBJ2-1, with no clear D. This CDR3 contains 15 residues. Germline CDR1 is SGHRS and CDR2 is YFSETQ. V gave up 2 bases and J gave up 0 bases, with 9 bases separating them. DNA for the CDR3: TGCGCCAGCAGCTTCCAGGACCTCTCCTACAATGAGCAGTTCTTC. This encodes CASSFQDLSYNEQFF.

This clonotype was observed a few times. V usage is TRBV29-1 and J usage is TRBJ2-3; 8 bases agree with TRBD1. CDR3 length: 13 residues. The trim removed 3 bases at V and 6 bases at J, leaving 5 bases unmatched. Per germline, CDR1 SQVTM and CDR2 ANQGSEA. The CDR3 loop reads CSVDQGAGDTQYF. The CDR3 DNA reads as TGCAGCGTTGACCAGGGGGCTGGGGATACGCAGTATTTT.

This clonotype was seen repeatedly, ten times or more. V and J are TRBV11-2 and TRBJ2-1, with 14 nucleotides matching TRBD2. Germline loops: CDR1 SGHAT, CDR2 FQNNGV. CDR3 length equals 15 residues. J lost 7 bases, V lost 5 bases, and 4 bases had no gene match. The CDR3 DNA sequence: TGTGCCAGCAGCCCCTGGACTAGCGGGGGGAATGAGCAGTTCTTC. Translation gives CASSPWTSGGNEQFF.

This clonotype was seen more than once but under ten times. This chain connects TRBV5-1 to TRBJ1-6; 8 bases align to TRBD1. The V segment lost 4 bases and the J segment 7 bases; nucleotides outside the gene matches: 7. From germline, CDR1 is SGHRS and CDR2 YFSETQ. The CDR3 consists of 15 residues. The CDR3 region is CASSRRDRRNSPLHF. The CDR3 bases are TGCGCCAGCAGCAGAAGGGACAGGCGAAATTCACCCCTCCACTTT. Variable domain in full (rest from reference TRBV5-1 and TRBJ1-6): KAGVTQTPRYLIKTRGQQVTLSCSPISGHRSVSWYQQTPGQGLQFLFEYFSETQRNKGNFPGRFSGRQFSNSRSEMNVSTLELGDSALYLCASSRRDRRNSPLHFGNGTRLTVT.

This clonotype was seen a few times. The CDR3 loop is CASSPVVALHF. DNA of the CDR3: TGTGCCAGCTCACCTGTGGTGGCCCTCCACTTT. This chain uses TRBV18 with TRBJ1-6; D unresolved. The CDR3 extends over 11 amino acids. Looked up from germline, CDR1 is KGHSH and CDR2 is LQKENI. Deletions cut 3 bases from V and 14 bases from J, with 8 bases between.

The rearrangement joins TRBV27 to TRBJ2-7, with TRBD1 identical over 7 bases. V trimming: 7 bases; J trimming: 1 base; junction bases outside the gene matches: 7. The CDR3 consists of 14 residues. Germline V CDR1 and CDR2: MNHEY, SMNVEV (reference sequence). Here the CDR3 DNA reads TGTGCCAGCACGACAGGGCCTCCTTCCTACGAGCAGTACTTC. As protein: CASTTGPPSYEQYF.

The chain employs TRBV7-2 and TRBJ1-1, with 8 bases that match TRBD1. This CDR3 has 14 amino acids. Germline values: CDR1 SGHTA, CDR2 FQGNSA. The ends lost 5 bases at V and 5 bases at J; junction bases unmatched: 7. The DNA for the CDR3 is TGTGCCAGCAGCCAGGACAGGGCTCAAACTGAAGCTTTCTTT. It is translated as CASSQDRAQTEAFF.

This clonotype has more than one count but fewer than ten. The rearrangement joins TRBV7-9 to TRBJ1-2; D call uncertain. Per the germline V gene, CDR1 is SEHNR and CDR2 is FQNEAQ (reference sequence). Trimming cost V 5 bases and J 4 bases, with 17 bases left between them. There are 15 residues in the CDR3. The CDR3 is CASSPSPAGIYGYTF. In DNA, the CDR3 is TGTGCCAGCAGCCCCTCCCCCGCAGGCATCTATGGCTACACCTTC.

This clonotype was seen a handful of times. The V call is TRBV2, the J call TRBJ2-5; D possibly corresponds to TRBD2 (7 bases). This CDR3 contains 14 residues. V gave up 11 bases and J gave up 7 bases, with 23 bases separating them. Germline V lookup: CDR1 SNHLY, CDR2 FYNNEI. The CDR3 here is CAVQRGGPKATQYF. CDR3 coding DNA: TGTGCCGTTCAAAGGGGGGGCCCGAAGGCGACCCAGTACTTC.

The chain uses TRBV27 and TRBJ1-2, with D tentatively TRBD1 (6 bases). Germline CDR1 and CDR2: MNHEY and SMNVEV (reference sequence). Trimming removed 6 bases at V and 2 bases at J, with 13 bases between. CDR3 length: 14 amino acids. Here the CDR3 DNA reads TGTGCCAGCAGCCCAAGGGGGAAAAACTATGGCTACACCTTC. This codes for CASSPRGKNYGYTF.

This clonotype showed up just a few times. The chain is built from TRBV5-1 and TRBJ2-1; 11 bases agree with TRBD1. The CDR3 is 17 amino acids. Germline assignment: CDR1 SGHRS and CDR2 YFSETQ. Trimming at V came to 2 bases and at J to 5 bases, leaving 9 bases not matched to a gene. The CDR3 is CASSFIPGTGGHNEQFF. The CDR3 coding sequence is TGCGCCAGCAGCTTCATCCCCGGGACAGGGGGGCACAATGAGCAGTTCTTC. The complete variable domain, with remaining parts taken from reference TRBV5-1 and TRBJ2-1, reads KAGVTQTPRYLIKTRGQQVTLSCSPISGHRSVSWYQQTPGQGLQFLFEYFSETQRNKGNFPGRFSGRQFSNSRSEMNVSTLELGDSALYLCASSFIPGTGGHNEQFFGPGTRLTVL.

In this sample, this clonotype turned up many times. The J gene is TRBJ2-3, the V gene TRBV4-3; 7 bases are a match to TRBD2. With 0 bases clipped from V and 0 bases from J, the junction kept 0 bases outside the gene matches. CDR3 length equals 15 residues. Per the germline V gene, CDR1 is LGHNA and CDR2 is YSLEER. The CDR3 spells CASSQEGGSTDTQYF. The CDR3 bases are TGCGCCAGCAGCCAAGAGGGGGGGAGCACAGATACGCAGTATTTT.

This clonotype was found many times. The chain employs TRBV7-2 and TRBJ2-7; D may be TRBD1 (6 bases). Germline V gives CDR1 SGHTA, CDR2 FQGNSA. The length of the CDR3 is 13 residues. V lost 1 base, J lost 11 bases, and 15 bases lay in between. This CDR3 reads CASSLGSQAGEYF. DNA for the CDR3: TGTGCCAGCAGCTTAGGGTCCCAAGCAGGGGAGTACTTC. Together with reference TRBV7-2 and TRBJ2-7, the CDR3 gives the full variable domain: GAGVSQSPSNKVTEKGKDVELRCDPISGHTALYWYRQSLGQGLEFLIYFQGNSAPDKSGLPSDRFSAERTGGSVSTLTIQRTQQEDSAVYLCASSLGSQAGEYFGPGTRLTVT.

The chain is built from TRBV20-1 and TRBJ1-6; D is perhaps TRBD1 (5 bases). The CDR3 runs 13 residues. Between the trimmed V and J ends, which lost 0 bases and 10 bases, there was a span of 10 bases. CDR1 and CDR2 from the germline V gene are DFQATT and SNEGSKA (reference sequence). CDR3 nucleotide sequence: TGCAGTGCTAGAGATCAAGGGGAATCACCCCTCCACTTT. This translates into CSARDQGESPLHF.

The genes are TRBV4-2 and TRBJ2-2; no firm D call. Between the trimmed V and J ends, which lost 0 bases and 1 base, there was a span of 6 bases. The CDR3 runs to 15 residues. CDR1 and CDR2 (germline): LGHNA, YNFKEQ. CDR3 in DNA: TGTGCCAGCAGCCAAGATACGGGGAACACCGGGGAGCTGTTTTTT. It translates to CASSQDTGNTGELFF.